These 5 T cell receptor beta chains originate from one sample sequenced in a study of CD8+ T cells in alopecia areata. As for treatment: oral pan-JAK inhibitor, 5-10 mg twice daily. cDNA reverse transcribed from extracted RNA served as the sequencing template. Assay: immunoSEQ multiplex PCR; the TCRdb copy retains only in-frame clones and omits some. There are about 200,000 clones in the sample; approximately 38% occur only once, and 0.48% lies in the top ten. The material sequenced was CD4+ T cells sorted from blood, taken at approximately week 30, from a patient treated with tofacitinib. These receptors came from a human donor with alopecia areata.

This clone appeared a few times. The chain recombines TRBV19 with TRBJ1-2; D is uncertain. This CDR3 spans 14 amino acids. Trimming stripped 2 bases from V and 6 bases from J, with 13 bases between. Germline assignment: CDR1 LNHDA and CDR2 SQIVND (reference sequence). CDR3: CASSIRAIVDGYTF. CDR3 nucleotides: TGTGCCAGTAGTATAAGAGCGATCGTGGATGGCTACACCTTC.

This clone was detected only a few times. This chain links TRBV30 with TRBJ1-2; TRBD1 is a possible D gene (5 bases). Germline lookup yields CDR1 GTSNPN and CDR2 SVGIG (reference sequence). The CDR3 runs to 16 residues. V lost 0 bases and J 1 base, leaving 15 bases between the germline ends. This CDR3 reads CAWSVRRTRDNYGYTF. The CDR3 nucleotides read TGTGCCTGGAGTGTAAGAAGGACAAGGGATAACTATGGCTACACCTTC.

The chain combines TRBV18 with TRBJ2-5; a possible D gene is TRBD2 (7 bases). V lost 3 bases and J 4 bases, leaving 18 bases between the germline ends. The CDR3 spans 16 residues. Per the germline V gene, CDR1 is KGHSH and CDR2 is LQKENI. DNA for the CDR3: TGTGCCAGCTCACCCGCTGCGGGGGAAGGGGGAGAGACCCAGTACTTC. It is translated as CASSPAAGEGGETQYF.

The J gene is TRBJ1-1, the V gene TRBV13, with unresolved D. Germline CDR1 reads PRHDT; CDR2 reads FYEKMQ (reference sequence). The CDR3 extends over 13 amino acids. Trimming removed 3 bases from V and 4 bases from J, with 9 bases in between. CDR3 in DNA: TGTGCCAGCAGCTTCCGTGCGGGCACTGAAGCTTTCTTT. Translating it yields CASSFRAGTEAFF.

This clone was observed a few times. The rearrangement joins TRBV29-1 to TRBJ1-2, with a tentative D call TRBD1 (5 bases). Germline V gives CDR1 SQVTM, CDR2 ANQGSEA. The CDR3 covers 12 residues. V dropped 6 bases and J dropped 4 bases, with 12 bases sitting between them. The CDR3 here is CSVFRDGYGYTF. CDR3 sequence (DNA): TGCAGCGTCTTCCGGGACGGCTATGGCTACACCTTC. Together with reference TRBV29-1 and TRBJ1-2, the CDR3 gives the full variable domain: SAVISQKPSRDICQRGTSLTIQCQVDSQVTMMFWYRQQPGQSLTLIATANQGSEATYESGFVIDKFPISRPNLTFSTLTVSNMSPEDSSIYLCSVFRDGYGYTFGSGTRLTVV.